Shown below are 21 T cell receptor beta chains from a single sample sequenced in a study of PD-L1 blockade in urothelial cancer. The repertoire was sequenced with immunoSEQ multiplex PCR; TCRdb's copy has only in-frame clones and lacks some. The sample records about 130,000 clones, approximately 84% being singletons. Time point in this sample: pretreatment peripheral blood. Sequencing used PBMCs, obtained around atezolizumab (anti-PD-L1) treatment. The origin of the receptors is a man aged 50 to 60 with urothelial cancer.

The rearrangement links TRBV5-6 to TRBJ2-3; 12 bases line up with TRBD2. The V gene end was trimmed by 2 bases and the J gene end by 5 bases; junction bases not matched to a gene: 6. CDR1 and CDR2 from the germline V gene are SGHDT and YYEEEE. The CDR3 is 16 amino acids. The CDR3 region has the DNA TGTGCCAGCAGCTTCTTGACTAGCGGGAGAAAAGATACGCAGTATTTT. Translated, it gives CASSFLTSGRKDTQYF.

This chain joins TRBV5-1 and TRBJ2-2; 7 bases are shared with TRBD1. The ends lost 5 bases at V and 5 bases at J; junction bases unmatched: 6. CDR1 and CDR2 (germline): SGHRS, YFSETQ. The length of the CDR3 is 14 residues. CDR3 in amino acids: CASRGTVTTGELFF. As DNA, the CDR3 is TGCGCCAGCAGGGGGACAGTCACTACCGGGGAGCTGTTTTTT.

The chain employs TRBV19 and TRBJ2-3, with 15 nucleotides matching TRBD2. Germline-derived CDR1 and CDR2 are LNHDA and SQIVND (reference sequence). Trimming removed 5 bases from V and 1 base from J; junction bases left unmatched: 10. The length of the CDR3 is 19 residues. The CDR3 coding sequence is TGTGCCAGTAGTCCCGGACTAGCGGGAGGGCCGGTGGGCACAGATACGCAGTATTTT. Translation gives CASSPGLAGGPVGTDTQYF.

As to this clone: Other DNA sequences from this sample encode an identical CDR3 as well. J is TRBJ2-3 and V is TRBV19; the D is unclear. Between the trimmed V and J ends, which lost 6 bases and 2 bases, there was a span of 12 bases. This CDR3 is 14 amino acids long. CDR1 and CDR2 (germline): LNHDA, SQIVND (reference sequence). DNA of the CDR3: TGTGCCAGTAGCCCTAGACTCGCCACAGATACGCAGTATTTT. Its protein is CASSPRLATDTQYF.

The chain links TRBV4-2 to TRBJ1-1; TRBD1 matches at 9 bases. The germline CDR1 and CDR2 sequences are LGHNA and YNFKEQ. This CDR3 has 14 amino acids. V lost 5 bases to trimming and J lost 1 base; unmatched junction nucleotides: 2. The CDR3 nucleotides read TGTGCCAGCAGCACGGACAGGGGGAACACTGAAGCTTTCTTT. Translating gives CASSTDRGNTEAFF.

The chain links TRBV7-9 to TRBJ1-6; no definite D call. The CDR3 extends over 14 amino acids. V was clipped by 10 bases and J by 0 bases, with 10 bases between them. CDR1 and CDR2 from the germline V gene are SEHNR and FQNEAQ (reference sequence). The DNA of the CDR3 is TGTGCCATTGGGCAGCTCTCCTATAATTCACCCCTCCACTTT. Translating it yields CAIGQLSYNSPLHF.

The chain is built from TRBV19 and TRBJ2-3; TRBD2 matches at 9 bases. The CDR3 covers 17 residues. The germline gives CDR1 LNHDA, CDR2 SQIVND (reference sequence). Trimming took 6 bases from V and 3 from J; bases not matched to a gene: 13. The CDR3 bases are TGTGCCAGTAGAGTTCCTAGCGGGAAAGGCAGTACAGATACGCAGTATTTT. Translated, it gives CASRVPSGKGSTDTQYF.

The rearrangement joins TRBV30 to TRBJ2-7; 14 bases line up with TRBD2. The CDR3 contains 15 residues. Trimming removed 3 bases from V and 6 bases from J; junction bases left unmatched: 7. The germline gives CDR1 GTSNPN, CDR2 SVGIG (reference sequence). CDR3 DNA sequence: TGTGCCTGGAGCACGGGACTAGCGGGAGTATTCGAGCAGTACTTC. This sequence encodes CAWSTGLAGVFEQYF.

Worth noting for this clone: This specimen includes other DNA sequences encoding the same CDR3. The chain is built from TRBV19 and TRBJ1-5; 9 nucleotides align to TRBD1. The CDR3 runs 16 residues. Trimming at V came to 5 bases and at J to 4 bases, leaving 9 bases not matched to a gene. Germline-derived CDR1 and CDR2 are LNHDA and SQIVND (reference sequence). CDR3 in amino acids: CASSPRGQGSNQPQHF. Written as DNA, the CDR3 is TGTGCCAGTAGTCCCCGCGGACAGGGGAGTAATCAGCCCCAGCATTTT.

V gene TRBV28 combines with J gene TRBJ1-6; TRBD1 matches at 7 bases. Trimming took 0 bases from V and 7 from J; bases not matched to a gene: 3. There are 15 residues in the CDR3. Germline V gene lookup returns CDR1 MDHEN and CDR2 SYDVKM. The CDR3 loop reads CASSLWGTENSPLHF. The CDR3 nucleotides read TGTGCCAGCAGTTTATGGGGGACAGAAAATTCACCCCTCCACTTT.

The chain uses TRBV9 and TRBJ2-1, with 9 bases fitting TRBD1. The CDR3 sequence is 13 residues long. J gave up 5 bases and V 5 bases, and 2 bases lay outside the gene matches. Germline CDR1 and CDR2: SGDLS and YYNGEE. CDR3 coding DNA: TGTGCCAGCAGGGGACAGGGTAACAATGAGCAGTTCTTC. Amino acid sequence: CASRGQGNNEQFF.

In its sample, this clone was seen once. The chain joins TRBV18 to TRBJ1-2, with 10 bases lining up with TRBD1. The junction had 8 bases not matched to a gene; V was cut back by 6 bases and J by 4 bases. The CDR3 length is 15 residues. Per germline, CDR1 KGHSH and CDR2 LQKENI. DNA of the CDR3: TGTGCCAGCTCTTCGACGGACAGGGGGGGCTATGGCTACACCTTC. It is translated as CASSSTDRGGYGYTF.

This chain connects TRBV5-5 to TRBJ2-7; possibly TRBD2 for D (6 bases). The CDR3 is 14 amino acids. V lost 2 bases, J lost 3 bases, and 12 bases lay in between. Germline-derived CDR1 and CDR2 are SGHKS and YYEKEE (reference sequence). CDR3: CASSFPQGGYEQYF. CDR3 DNA sequence: TGTGCCAGCAGCTTCCCCCAGGGAGGCTACGAGCAGTACTTC.

In DNA form, the CDR3 reads TGTGCCAGCAGTGAATTCTACACCGGGGAGCTGTTTTTT. It codes for CASSEFYTGELFF. The chain joins TRBV6-1 to TRBJ2-2; D gene uncertain. Trimming stripped 2 bases from V and 3 bases from J, with 4 bases between. In germline, CDR1 is MNHNS, CDR2 SASEGT. The length of the CDR3 is 13 residues.

The chain couples TRBV4-2 to TRBJ1-4; D is possibly TRBD1 (5 bases). In germline, CDR1 is LGHNA, CDR2 YNFKEQ. The CDR3 loop spans 17 amino acids. V was pared by 0 bases and J by 8 bases, with 19 bases between. The CDR3 region is CASSQDGRVGAREKLFF. Here the CDR3 DNA reads TGTGCCAGCAGCCAAGATGGAAGGGTTGGGGCCCGCGAAAAACTGTTTTTT.

This clone was counted once. This chain joins TRBV11-2 and TRBJ2-2, with D unclear. Germline-derived CDR1 and CDR2 are SGHAT and FQNNGV. V was clipped by 8 bases and J by 0 bases, with 7 bases between them. This CDR3 spans 13 amino acids. The CDR3, as DNA: TGTGCCAGCGGCAGCGCGAACACCGGGGAGCTGTTTTTT. Its protein is CASGSANTGELFF. Filled out from reference TRBV11-2 and TRBJ2-2, the complete variable domain reads EAGVAQSPRYKIIEKRQSVAFWCNPISGHATLYWYQQILGQGPKLLIQFQNNGVVDDSQLPKDRFSAERLKGVDSTLKIQPAKLEDSAVYLCASGSANTGELFFGEGSRLTVL.

This clone was seen a handful of times. This rearrangement joins TRBV12-5 to TRBJ2-7; the D gene is possibly TRBD1 (6 bases). This CDR3 has 18 amino acids. Germline values: CDR1 LGHNT, CDR2 FRNRAP. V was trimmed by 2 bases and J by 4 bases, leaving 24 bases between them. The CDR3, as DNA: TGTGCTAGTGGTTTGATGAATGCAATCGGGACATATTTGTACGAGCAGTACTTC. Protein product: CASGLMNAIGTYLYEQYF. Complete variable domain (other parts from reference TRBV12-5 and TRBJ2-7): DARVTQTPRHKVTEMGQEVTMRCQPILGHNTVFWYRQTMMQGLELLAYFRNRAPLDDSGMPKDRFSAEMPDATLATLKIQPSEPRDSAVYFCASGLMNAIGTYLYEQYFGPGTRLTVT.

This chain connects TRBV11-2 to TRBJ2-1; 8 positions agree with TRBD2. Germline-derived CDR1 and CDR2 are SGHAT and FQNNGV. J was trimmed by 7 bases and V by 5 bases; bases with no gene match: 10. This CDR3 region has 15 residues. CDR3 bases: TGTGCCAGCAGCATCCAAGCGGGAGCATGGAATGAGCAGTTCTTC. The encoded protein is CASSIQAGAWNEQFF.

This sequence joins TRBV5-8 and TRBJ1-5, with a weak D call TRBD1 (6 bases). V dropped 2 bases and J dropped 5 bases, with 14 bases sitting between them. CDR3 size: 15 residues. Germline V gene sequence: CDR1 SGHTS, CDR2 YDEGEE. CDR3 in DNA: TGTGCCAGCAGCTTAAGAGGGGCAGGGGATCAGCCCCAGCATTTT. This sequence encodes CASSLRGAGDQPQHF.

This clone came up a few times. J is TRBJ1-6 and V is TRBV6-1; 7 bases line up with TRBD1. Germline CDR1 reads MNHNS; CDR2 reads SASEGT. With 7 bases clipped from V and 3 bases from J, the junction kept 6 bases outside the gene matches. The CDR3 totals 15 residues. CDR3 sequence: CASTQRDSYNSPLHF. The CDR3 DNA reads as TGTGCCAGCACCCAACGGGACAGCTATAATTCACCCCTCCACTTT.

The sample holds one count of this clone. The chain is built from TRBV28 and TRBJ1-4, with 12 bases aligning to TRBD1. The CDR3 extends over 15 amino acids. The V gene's germline CDR1 is MDHEN and CDR2 SYDVKM. The junction had 8 bases not matched to a gene; V was cut back by 7 bases and J by 8 bases. The CDR3 coding sequence is TGTGCCAGCACCTTGGGACAGGGGGCTATGGAAAAACTGTTTTTT. This encodes CASTLGQGAMEKLFF.